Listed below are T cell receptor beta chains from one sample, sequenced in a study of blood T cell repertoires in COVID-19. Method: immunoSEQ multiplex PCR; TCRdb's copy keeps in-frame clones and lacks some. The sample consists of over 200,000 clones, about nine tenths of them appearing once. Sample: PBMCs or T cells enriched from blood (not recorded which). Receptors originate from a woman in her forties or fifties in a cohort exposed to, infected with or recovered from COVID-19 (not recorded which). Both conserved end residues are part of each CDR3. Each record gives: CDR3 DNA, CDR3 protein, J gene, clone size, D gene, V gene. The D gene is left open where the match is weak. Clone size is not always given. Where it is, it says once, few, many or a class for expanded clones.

DNA: TGTGCCTGGAGCGTAGAAAGCTCCTATAATTCACCCCTCCACTTT
CDR3: CAWSVESSYNSPLHF
J: TRBJ1-6
size: -
D: -
V: TRBV30

DNA: TGTGCCAGCAGCGTAGGAGGGCTGAGGCCGTATGGCTACACCTTC
CDR3: CASSVGGLRPYGYTF
J: TRBJ1-2
size: -
D: -
V: TRBV9

DNA: TGTGCCAGCAGCGGGACTAGCGGGGGAGTTGAGCAGTTCTTC
CDR3: CASSGTSGGVEQFF
J: TRBJ2-1
size: -
D: TRBD2
V: TRBV28

DNA: TGCGCCAGCAGGTCAGGACAGGGCTCGTCTGGCTACACCTTC
CDR3: CASRSGQGSSGYTF
J: TRBJ1-2
size: -
D: TRBD1
V: TRBV10-2

DNA: TGTGCCAGCAGCTCCGGGGTCGGGGGCTACACCTTC
CDR3: CASSSGVGGYTF
J: TRBJ1-2
size: -
D: -
V: TRBV5-4

DNA: TGTGCCAGCAGCGTAGGAGTGAGCTCCTACAATGAGCAGTTCTTC
CDR3: CASSVGVSSYNEQFF
J: TRBJ2-1
size: once
D: -
V: TRBV9

DNA: TGTGCCAGCAGCCAAGACAGGGGCTATGGCTACACCTTC
CDR3: CASSQDRGYGYTF
J: TRBJ1-2
size: -
D: -
V: TRBV14

DNA: TGCGCCAGCAGCTTGGATCGGGGGATCTCAGGGAATGAGCAGTTCTTC
CDR3: CASSLDRGISGNEQFF
J: TRBJ2-1
size: -
D: -
V: TRBV5-1

DNA: TGTGCCTGGAGTGCCGAGCATAGTATTTGGAATCAGCCCCAGCATTTT
CDR3: CAWSAEHSIWNQPQHF
J: TRBJ1-5
size: -
D: -
V: TRBV30

DNA: TGTGCCAGCAGTTTCTCGGGTTTTCAGCCCCAGCATTTT
CDR3: CASSFSGFQPQHF
J: TRBJ1-5
size: -
D: -
V: TRBV27

DNA: TGTGCCAGCAGCTTACCAGGTTTTTTTTACGAGCAGTACTTC
CDR3: CASSLPGFFYEQYF
J: TRBJ2-7
size: -
D: -
V: TRBV11-2

DNA: TGTGCCAGCAGCCCTGACAGAAATAGAGAAGCTTTCTTT
CDR3: CASSPDRNREAFF
J: TRBJ1-1
size: -
D: -
V: TRBV2

DNA: TGTGCCAGCAGTGAACTCTCCCCACGCGCCTCTGGAAACACCATATATTTT
CDR3: CASSELSPRASGNTIYF
J: TRBJ1-3
size: -
D: -
V: TRBV6-1

DNA: TGTGCCAGCCGGGAGGTTTACGGACGGAATGAAAAACTGTTTTTT
CDR3: CASREVYGRNEKLFF
J: TRBJ1-4
size: once
D: -
V: TRBV6-5